This T cell receptor beta chain was sequenced in a study of human T cells and chemical hapten exposure. This clonotype was detected many times. As to time point: healthy volunteer bleed at 2 weeks. Extraction of total RNA was performed on unfractionated whole blood. CDR3 length: 17 residues. The V segment lost 6 bases and the J segment 1 base; nucleotides outside the gene matches: 7. The germline V gene encodes CDR1 MNHEY and CDR2 SVGAGI. Study processing details: Samples had a median of 95,638 TCRs, ranging 23,224 to 690,600. TCRdb processed the RACE reads anew with MiXCR; each CDR3 protein has one entry. The V and J calls here are based on TCRdb, not the publication. The sample lists 45,000 or so distinct CDR3 sequences; 4.4% were seen once.

The TCR was taken from a human donor in good health. Some clones in this sample may be carry-over from other donors' samples. Specimen: whole blood. This chain links TRBV6-5 with TRBJ2-5; 14 nucleotides align to TRBD2. The CDR3 DNA reads as TGTGCCAGCAGCCGCGGGACTAGCGGGAGTATCCAAGAGACCCAGTACTTC. It is translated as CASSRGTSGSIQETQYF.